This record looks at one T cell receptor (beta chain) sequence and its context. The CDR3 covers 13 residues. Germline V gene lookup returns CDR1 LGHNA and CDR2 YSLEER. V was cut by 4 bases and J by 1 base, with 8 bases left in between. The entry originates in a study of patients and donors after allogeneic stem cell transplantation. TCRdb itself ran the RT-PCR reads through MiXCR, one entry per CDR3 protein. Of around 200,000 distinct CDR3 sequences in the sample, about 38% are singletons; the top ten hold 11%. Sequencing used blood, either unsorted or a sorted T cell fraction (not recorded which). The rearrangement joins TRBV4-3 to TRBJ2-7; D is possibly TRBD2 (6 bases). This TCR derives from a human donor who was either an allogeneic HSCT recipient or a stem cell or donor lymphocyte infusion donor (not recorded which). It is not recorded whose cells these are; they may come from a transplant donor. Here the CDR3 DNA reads TGCGCCAGCAGCCGGGGGGAGTCCTACGAGCAGTACTTC. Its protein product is CASSRGESYEQYF.